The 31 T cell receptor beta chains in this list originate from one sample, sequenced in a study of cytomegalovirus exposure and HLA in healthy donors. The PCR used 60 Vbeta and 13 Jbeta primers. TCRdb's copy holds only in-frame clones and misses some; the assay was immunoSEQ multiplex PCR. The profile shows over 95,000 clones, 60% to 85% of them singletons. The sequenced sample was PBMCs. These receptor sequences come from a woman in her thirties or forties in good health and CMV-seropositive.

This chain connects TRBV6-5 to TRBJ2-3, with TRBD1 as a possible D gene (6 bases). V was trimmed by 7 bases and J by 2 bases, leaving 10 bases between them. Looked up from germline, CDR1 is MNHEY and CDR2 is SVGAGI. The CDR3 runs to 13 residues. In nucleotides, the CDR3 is TGTGCCAGCAATCACAGGGTCACAGATACGCAGTATTTT. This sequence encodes CASNHRVTDTQYF.

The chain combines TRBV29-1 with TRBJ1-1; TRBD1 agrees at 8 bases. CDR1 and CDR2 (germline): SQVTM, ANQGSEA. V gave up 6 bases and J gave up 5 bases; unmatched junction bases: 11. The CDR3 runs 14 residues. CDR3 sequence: CSVQTTTGGTEAFF. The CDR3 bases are TGCAGCGTCCAAACCACAACAGGGGGAACTGAAGCTTTCTTT.

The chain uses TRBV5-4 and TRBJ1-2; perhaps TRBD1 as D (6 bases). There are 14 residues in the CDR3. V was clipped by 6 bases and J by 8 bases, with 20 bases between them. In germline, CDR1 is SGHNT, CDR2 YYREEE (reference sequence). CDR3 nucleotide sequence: TGTGCCAGCACCCTAGCCGCAGGGGTGAGGGGCTACACCTTC. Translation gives CASTLAAGVRGYTF.

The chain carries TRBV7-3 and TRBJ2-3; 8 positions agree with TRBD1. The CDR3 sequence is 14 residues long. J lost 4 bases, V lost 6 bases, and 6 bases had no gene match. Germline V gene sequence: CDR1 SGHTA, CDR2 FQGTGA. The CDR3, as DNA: TGTGCCAGCAGTCCGGACAGGGCGGCAGATACGCAGTATTTT. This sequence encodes CASSPDRAADTQYF.

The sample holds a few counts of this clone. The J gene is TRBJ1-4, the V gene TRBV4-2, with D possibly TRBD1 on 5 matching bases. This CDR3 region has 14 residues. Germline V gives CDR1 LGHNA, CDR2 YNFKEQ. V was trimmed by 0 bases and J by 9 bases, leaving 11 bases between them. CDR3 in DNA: TGTGCCAGCAGCCAAGACAGGGATGTAAAAAAACTGTTTTTT. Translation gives CASSQDRDVKKLFF.

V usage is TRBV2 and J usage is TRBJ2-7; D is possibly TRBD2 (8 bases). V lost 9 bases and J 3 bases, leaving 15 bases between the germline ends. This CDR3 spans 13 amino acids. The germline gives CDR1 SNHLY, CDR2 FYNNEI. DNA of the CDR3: TGTGCCAGTTTAGCGGGACAGATCTACGAGCAGTACTTC. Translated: CASLAGQIYEQYF.

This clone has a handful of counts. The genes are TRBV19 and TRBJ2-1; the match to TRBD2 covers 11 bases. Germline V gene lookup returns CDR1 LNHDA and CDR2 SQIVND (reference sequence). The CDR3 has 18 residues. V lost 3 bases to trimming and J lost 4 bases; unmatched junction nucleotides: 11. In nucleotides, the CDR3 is TGTGCCAGTAGTATGAGACTAGCGGGGAGATCATATTACAATGAGCAGTTCTTC. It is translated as CASSMRLAGRSYYNEQFF.

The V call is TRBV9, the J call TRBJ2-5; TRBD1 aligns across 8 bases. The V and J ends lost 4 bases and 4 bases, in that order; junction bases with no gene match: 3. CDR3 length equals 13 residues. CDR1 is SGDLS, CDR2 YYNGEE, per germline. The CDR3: CASSLDRGETQYF. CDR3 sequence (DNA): TGTGCCAGCAGCCTCGACAGGGGAGAGACCCAGTACTTC.

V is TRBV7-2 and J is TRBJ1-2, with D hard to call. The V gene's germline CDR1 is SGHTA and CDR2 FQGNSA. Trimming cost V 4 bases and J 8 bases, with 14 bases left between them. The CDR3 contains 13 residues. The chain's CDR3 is CASSSRGSGGYTF. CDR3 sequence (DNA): TGTGCCAGCAGCTCCCGGGGTAGCGGAGGCTACACCTTC. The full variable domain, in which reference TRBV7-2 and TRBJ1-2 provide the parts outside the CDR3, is GAGVSQSPSNKVTEKGKDVELRCDPISGHTALYWYRQSLGQGLEFLIYFQGNSAPDKSGLPSDRFSAERTGGSVSTLTIQRTQQEDSAVYLCASSSRGSGGYTFGSGTRLTVV.

The CDR3 loop is CATSLAGDHQETQYF. The CDR3 region has the DNA TGCGCCACCTCTCTAGCGGGGGACCACCAAGAGACCCAGTACTTC. This rearrangement joins TRBV5-1 to TRBJ2-5; TRBD2 aligns across 10 bases. CDR1 and CDR2 from the germline V gene are SGHRS and YFSETQ. CDR3 length: 15 amino acids. V shed 9 bases and J 0 bases; nucleotides not matched to a gene: 8.

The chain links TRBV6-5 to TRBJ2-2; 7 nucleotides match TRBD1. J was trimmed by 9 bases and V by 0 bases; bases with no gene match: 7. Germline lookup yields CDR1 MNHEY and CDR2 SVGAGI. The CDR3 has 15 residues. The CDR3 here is CASSYSGTADRELFF. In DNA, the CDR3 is TGTGCCAGCAGTTACTCCGGGACAGCCGACAGGGAGCTGTTTTTT.

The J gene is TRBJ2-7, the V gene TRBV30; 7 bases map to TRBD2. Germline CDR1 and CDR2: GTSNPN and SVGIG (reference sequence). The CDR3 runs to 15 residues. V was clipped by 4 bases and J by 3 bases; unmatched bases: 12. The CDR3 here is CAWMRSGLPFYEQYF. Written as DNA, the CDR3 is TGTGCCTGGATGCGTTCGGGACTACCTTTCTACGAGCAGTACTTC.

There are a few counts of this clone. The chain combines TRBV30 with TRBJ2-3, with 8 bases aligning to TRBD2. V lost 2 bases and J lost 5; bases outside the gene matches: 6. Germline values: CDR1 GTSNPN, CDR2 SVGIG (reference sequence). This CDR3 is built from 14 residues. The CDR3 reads CAWSNGLAGDTQYF. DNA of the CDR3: TGTGCCTGGAGTAACGGGCTAGCGGGAGATACGCAGTATTTT.

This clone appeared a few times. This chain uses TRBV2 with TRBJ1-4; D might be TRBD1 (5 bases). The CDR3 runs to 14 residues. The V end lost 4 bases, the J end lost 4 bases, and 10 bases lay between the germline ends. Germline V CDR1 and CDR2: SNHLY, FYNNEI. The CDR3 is CASSVGAVNEKLFF. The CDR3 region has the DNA TGTGCCAGCAGTGTAGGGGCAGTTAATGAAAAACTGTTTTTT.

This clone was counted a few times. CDR3 in amino acids: CASSLIGETQYF. Here the CDR3 DNA reads TGCGCCAGCAGCTTGATCGGGGAGACCCAGTACTTC. This chain links TRBV5-1 with TRBJ2-5; no definite D call. The CDR3 has 12 amino acids. CDR1 is SGHRS and CDR2 is YFSETQ in the germline V gene. V was clipped by 1 base and J by 5 bases, with 6 bases between them.

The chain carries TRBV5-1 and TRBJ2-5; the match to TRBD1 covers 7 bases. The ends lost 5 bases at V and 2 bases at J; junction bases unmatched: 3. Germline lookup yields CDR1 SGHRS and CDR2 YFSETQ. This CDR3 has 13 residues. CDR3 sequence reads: CASSTQGQETQYF. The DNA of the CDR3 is TGCGCCAGCAGTACACAGGGGCAAGAGACCCAGTACTTC.

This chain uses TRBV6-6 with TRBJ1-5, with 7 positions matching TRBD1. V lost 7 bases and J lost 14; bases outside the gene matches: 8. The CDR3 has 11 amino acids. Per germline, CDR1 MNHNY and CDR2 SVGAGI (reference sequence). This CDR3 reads CASTHDREKHF. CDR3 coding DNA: TGTGCCAGCACCCATGACAGGGAAAAGCATTTT.

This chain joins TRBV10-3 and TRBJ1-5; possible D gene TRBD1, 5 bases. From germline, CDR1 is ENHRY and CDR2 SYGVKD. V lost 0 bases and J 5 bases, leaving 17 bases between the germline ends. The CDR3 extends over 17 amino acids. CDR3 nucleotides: TGTGCCATCAGTGAGTCGAGTGTATCAGGGTTTTATCAGCCCCAGCATTTT. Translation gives CAISESSVSGFYQPQHF.

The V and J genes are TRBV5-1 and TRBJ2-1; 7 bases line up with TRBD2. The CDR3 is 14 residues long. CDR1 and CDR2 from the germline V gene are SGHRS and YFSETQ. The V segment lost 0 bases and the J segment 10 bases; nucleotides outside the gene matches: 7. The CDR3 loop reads CASSLGGGVKEQFF. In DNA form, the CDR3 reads TGCGCCAGCAGCTTGGGGGGGGGAGTTAAAGAGCAGTTCTTC.

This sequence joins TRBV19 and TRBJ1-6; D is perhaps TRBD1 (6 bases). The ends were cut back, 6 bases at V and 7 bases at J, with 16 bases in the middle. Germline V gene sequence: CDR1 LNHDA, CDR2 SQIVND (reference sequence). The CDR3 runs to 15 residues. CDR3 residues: CASRSPQGLNSPLHF. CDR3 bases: TGTGCCAGTAGGAGCCCCCAGGGGCTGAATTCACCCCTCCACTTT.

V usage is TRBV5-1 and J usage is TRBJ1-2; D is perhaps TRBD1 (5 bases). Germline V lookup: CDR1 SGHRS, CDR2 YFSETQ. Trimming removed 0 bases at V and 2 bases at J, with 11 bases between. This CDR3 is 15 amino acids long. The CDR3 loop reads CASSLESQGNYGYTF. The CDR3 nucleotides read TGCGCCAGCAGCTTGGAATCCCAGGGAAACTATGGCTACACCTTC.

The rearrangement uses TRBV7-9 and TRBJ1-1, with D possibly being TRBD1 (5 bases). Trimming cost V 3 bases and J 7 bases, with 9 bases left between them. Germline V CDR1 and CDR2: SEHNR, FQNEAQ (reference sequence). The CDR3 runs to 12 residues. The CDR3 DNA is TGTGCCAGCAGCTTGGGGGGACTTGAAGCTTTCTTT. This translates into CASSLGGLEAFF.

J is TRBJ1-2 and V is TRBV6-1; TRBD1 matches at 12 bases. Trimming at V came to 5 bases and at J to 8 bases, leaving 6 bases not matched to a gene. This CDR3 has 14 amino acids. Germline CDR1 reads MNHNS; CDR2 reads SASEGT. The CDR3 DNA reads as TGTGCCAGCAGTACGGGACAGGGGGCGGGGGGCTACACCTTC. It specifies CASSTGQGAGGYTF.

Here the CDR3 reads CASSPGTGAFTDTQYF. In DNA form, the CDR3 reads TGCGCCAGCAGCCCCGGGACAGGGGCGTTCACAGATACGCAGTATTTT. The chain is built from TRBV5-1 and TRBJ2-3; 10 bases are a match to TRBD1. Per germline, CDR1 SGHRS and CDR2 YFSETQ. The CDR3 is 16 residues long. The ends lost 4 bases at V and 2 bases at J; junction bases unmatched: 7. Full variable domain (missing parts from reference TRBV5-1 and TRBJ2-3): KAGVTQTPRYLIKTRGQQVTLSCSPISGHRSVSWYQQTPGQGLQFLFEYFSETQRNKGNFPGRFSGRQFSNSRSEMNVSTLELGDSALYLCASSPGTGAFTDTQYFGPGTRLTVL.

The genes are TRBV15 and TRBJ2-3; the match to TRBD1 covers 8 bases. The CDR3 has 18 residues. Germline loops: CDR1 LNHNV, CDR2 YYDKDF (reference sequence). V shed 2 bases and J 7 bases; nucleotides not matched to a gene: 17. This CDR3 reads CATSRRTIGQGKVNTQYF. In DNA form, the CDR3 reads TGTGCCACCAGCAGACGAACGATCGGACAGGGAAAAGTGAATACGCAGTATTTT. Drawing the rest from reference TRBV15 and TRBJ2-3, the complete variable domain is DAMVIQNPRYQVTQFGKPVTLSCSQTLNHNVMYWYQQKSSQAPKLLFHYYDKDFNNEADTPDNFQSRRPNTSFCFLDIRSPGLGDTAMYLCATSRRTIGQGKVNTQYFGPGTRLTVL.

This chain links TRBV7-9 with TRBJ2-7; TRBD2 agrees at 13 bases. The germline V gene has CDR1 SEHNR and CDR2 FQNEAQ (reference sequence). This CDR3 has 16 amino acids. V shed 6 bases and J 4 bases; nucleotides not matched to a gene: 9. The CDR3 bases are TGTGCCAGCAGACCCGGACTAGCGGGGGCAAGTTACGAGCAGTACTTC. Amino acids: CASRPGLAGASYEQYF.

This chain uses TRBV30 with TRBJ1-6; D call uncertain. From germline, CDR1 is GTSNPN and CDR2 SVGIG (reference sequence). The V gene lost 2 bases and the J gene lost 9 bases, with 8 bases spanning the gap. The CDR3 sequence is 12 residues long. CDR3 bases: TGTGCCTGGAGTTTTTCAGGTTCACCCCTCCACTTT. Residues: CAWSFSGSPLHF.

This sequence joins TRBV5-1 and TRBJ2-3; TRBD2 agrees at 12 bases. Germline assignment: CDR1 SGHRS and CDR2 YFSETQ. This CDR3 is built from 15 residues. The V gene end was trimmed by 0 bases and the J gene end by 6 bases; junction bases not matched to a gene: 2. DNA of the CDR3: TGCGCCAGCAGCTTGGTTCTAGCGGGGGGGGATACGCAGTATTTT. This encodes CASSLVLAGGDTQYF.

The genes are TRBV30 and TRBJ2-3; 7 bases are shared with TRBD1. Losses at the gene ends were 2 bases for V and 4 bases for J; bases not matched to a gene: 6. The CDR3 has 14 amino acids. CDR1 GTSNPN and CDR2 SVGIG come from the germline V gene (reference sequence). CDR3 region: CAWSQGVAADTQYF. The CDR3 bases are TGTGCCTGGAGTCAGGGGGTGGCGGCAGATACGCAGTATTTT.

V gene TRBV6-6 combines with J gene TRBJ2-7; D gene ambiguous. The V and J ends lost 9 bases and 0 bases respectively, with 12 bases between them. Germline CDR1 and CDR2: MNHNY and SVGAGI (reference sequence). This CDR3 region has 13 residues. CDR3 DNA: TGTGCCAGTTGTAACTCGGGCTCCTACGAGCAGTACTTC. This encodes CASCNSGSYEQYF.

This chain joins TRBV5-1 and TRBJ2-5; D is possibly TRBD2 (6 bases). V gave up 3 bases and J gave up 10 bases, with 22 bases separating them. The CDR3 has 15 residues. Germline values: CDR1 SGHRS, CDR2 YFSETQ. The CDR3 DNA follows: TGCGCCAGCAGCTCGGACTACGTGCGGGTAGGGGTCCAGTACTTC. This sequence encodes CASSSDYVRVGVQYF.